The rows below give T cell receptor beta chains drawn from one sample of a study of T cell repertoires in aging, cancer and after chemotherapy. MiXCR was run by TCRdb on the multiplex PCR reads, yielding one entry per CDR3 protein. Here the sample spans roughly 15,000 distinct CDR3 sequences, 50% being singletons. Sequencing input: blood. These receptors all come from a human donor in good health. The CDR3 runs from the conserved cysteine through the conserved F or W. D genes are given only for firm matches. Clone size is not always given. Where it is, it says once, few, many or a class for expanded clones.

v_call: TRBV6-2/TRBV6-3
d_call: -
j_call: TRBJ2-1
clone_size: -
cdr3_nt: TGTGCCAGCAGTTACGGGAGGTACTCCTACAATGAGCAGTTCTTC
cdr3_aa: CASSYGRYSYNEQFF

v_call: TRBV6-2/TRBV6-3
d_call: -
j_call: TRBJ2-3
clone_size: -
cdr3_nt: TGTGCCAGCAGTCACACCTTGACTAGGGCAGGGGCGGATACGCAGTATTTT
cdr3_aa: CASSHTLTRAGADTQYF

v_call: TRBV6-2/TRBV6-3
d_call: -
j_call: TRBJ1-5
clone_size: -
cdr3_nt: TGTGCCAGCAGTTACCAGGGGTTGCCCCAGCATTTT
cdr3_aa: CASSYQGLPQHF

v_call: TRBV30
d_call: -
j_call: TRBJ2-2
clone_size: -
cdr3_nt: TGTGCCTGGAGCCAGGGAACCGGGGAGCTGTTTTTT
cdr3_aa: CAWSQGTGELFF

v_call: TRBV10-3
d_call: TRBD1
j_call: TRBJ1-4
clone_size: -
cdr3_nt: TGTGCCATCAGTGAGGGGGACAGGGGAGGTGAAAAACTGTTTTTT
cdr3_aa: CAISEGDRGGEKLFF

v_call: TRBV6-5
d_call: -
j_call: TRBJ2-1
clone_size: -
cdr3_nt: TGTGCCAGCGGGTACATCAGGGGGGACAATGAGCAGTTCTTC
cdr3_aa: CASGYIRGDNEQFF

v_call: TRBV6-1
d_call: -
j_call: TRBJ2-5
clone_size: -
cdr3_nt: TGTGCCAGCAGCCCAGGGGGCCTAGCGGGAGAGACCCAGTACTTC
cdr3_aa: CASSPGGLAGETQYF

v_call: TRBV30
d_call: -
j_call: TRBJ1-1
clone_size: -
cdr3_nt: TGTGCCTGGAGCACTCGGTGGGACACTGAAGCTTTCTTT
cdr3_aa: CAWSTRWDTEAFF

v_call: TRBV19
d_call: TRBD1
j_call: TRBJ2-5
clone_size: few
cdr3_nt: TGTGCCAGTACCGACAGGGGGAGGAAAGAGACCCAGTACTTC
cdr3_aa: CASTDRGRKETQYF

v_call: TRBV29-1
d_call: -
j_call: TRBJ2-1
clone_size: -
cdr3_nt: TGCAGCGTTGAATCCTTCAATGAGCAGTTCTTC
cdr3_aa: CSVESFNEQFF

v_call: TRBV27
d_call: -
j_call: TRBJ2-2
clone_size: -
cdr3_nt: TGTGCCAGCAGCCGGAAGGGGGTAATCACCGGGGAGCTGTTTTTT
cdr3_aa: CASSRKGVITGELFF

v_call: TRBV18
d_call: -
j_call: TRBJ2-7
clone_size: -
cdr3_nt: TGTGCCAGCTCACCTGGGCAGTCGACCTACGAGCAGTACTTC
cdr3_aa: CASSPGQSTYEQYF

v_call: TRBV5-5
d_call: -
j_call: TRBJ2-7
clone_size: -
cdr3_nt: TGTGCCAGCACCTTAGCCCCCCCCCCGAGCTCCTACGAGCAGTACTTC
cdr3_aa: CASTLAPPPSSYEQYF

v_call: TRBV5-4
d_call: -
j_call: TRBJ1-6
clone_size: -
cdr3_nt: TGTGCCAGCAGCTTGGGGGCTGGGGATTCACCCCTCCACTTT
cdr3_aa: CASSLGAGDSPLHF

v_call: TRBV29-1
d_call: TRBD1
j_call: TRBJ1-4
clone_size: medium-sized
cdr3_nt: TGCAGCGTTTCGACAGGGACTACTGAAAAACTGTTTTTT
cdr3_aa: CSVSTGTTEKLFF

v_call: TRBV6-6
d_call: -
j_call: TRBJ1-5
clone_size: -
cdr3_nt: TGTGCCAGCAGTCCCCGGAGCAATCAGCCCCAGCATTTT
cdr3_aa: CASSPRSNQPQHF

v_call: TRBV5-6
d_call: -
j_call: TRBJ2-7
clone_size: -
cdr3_nt: TGTGCCAGCAGCTGGTGGGGGATCTCCAACGAGCAGTACTTC
cdr3_aa: CASSWWGISNEQYF

v_call: TRBV5-5
d_call: -
j_call: TRBJ2-7
clone_size: few
cdr3_nt: TGTGCCAGCACACAAAGTTTGGCCGAGCGATACGAGCAGTACTTC
cdr3_aa: CASTQSLAERYEQYF

v_call: TRBV6-1
d_call: TRBD1
j_call: TRBJ2-7
clone_size: -
cdr3_nt: TGTGCTGTAGACAGGGCTTCCTACGAGCAGTACTTC
cdr3_aa: CAVDRASYEQYF

v_call: TRBV6-5
d_call: -
j_call: TRBJ2-1
clone_size: medium-sized
cdr3_nt: TGTGCCAGCGGGACGGTCTATGAGCAGTTCTTC
cdr3_aa: CASGTVYEQFF

v_call: TRBV6-2/TRBV6-3
d_call: TRBD2
j_call: TRBJ2-3
clone_size: -
cdr3_nt: TGTGCCAGCAGCCTGGGACTAGCGAGTACAGATACGCAGTATTTT
cdr3_aa: CASSLGLASTDTQYF

v_call: TRBV19
d_call: -
j_call: TRBJ1-1
clone_size: -
cdr3_nt: TGTGCCAGTAGTAAATACAGGGACACTGAAGCTTTCTTT
cdr3_aa: CASSKYRDTEAFF

v_call: TRBV6-6
d_call: -
j_call: TRBJ2-7
clone_size: -
cdr3_nt: TGTGCCAGCAGTTATTACACCCTATTTAGCTACGAGCAGTACTTC
cdr3_aa: CASSYYTLFSYEQYF

v_call: TRBV18
d_call: -
j_call: TRBJ2-3
clone_size: few
cdr3_nt: TGTGCCAGCTCACCATGGCGTTTAGGTAATACGCAGTATTTT
cdr3_aa: CASSPWRLGNTQYF

v_call: TRBV6-6
d_call: -
j_call: TRBJ2-7
clone_size: few
cdr3_nt: TGTGCCAGCCAGCCCACGGGGGCTTCCTACGAGCAGTACTTC
cdr3_aa: CASQPTGASYEQYF

v_call: TRBV6-6
d_call: TRBD2
j_call: TRBJ2-1
clone_size: -
cdr3_nt: TGTGCCAGCAGTTACGAGCGGGAGGGCTACAATGAGCAGTTCTTC
cdr3_aa: CASSYEREGYNEQFF

v_call: TRBV6-2/TRBV6-3
d_call: -
j_call: TRBJ1-5
clone_size: -
cdr3_nt: TGTGCCAGTCATGACAGGACCAATCAGCCCCAGCATTTT
cdr3_aa: CASHDRTNQPQHF

v_call: TRBV6-5
d_call: TRBD2
j_call: TRBJ2-3
clone_size: -
cdr3_nt: TGTGCCAGCAGTACCACTAGCGAAGGGGGCACAGATACGCAGTATTTT
cdr3_aa: CASSTTSEGGTDTQYF

v_call: TRBV7-9
d_call: -
j_call: TRBJ1-2
clone_size: -
cdr3_nt: TGTGCCAGCAGCTCCGACCGGGGGCGACTCAGCTATGGCTACACCTTC
cdr3_aa: CASSSDRGRLSYGYTF

v_call: TRBV30
d_call: TRBD2
j_call: TRBJ2-5
clone_size: -
cdr3_nt: TGTGCCTGGAGTGGGGGGGTAGCGGGAGAGGGGGAGACCCAGTACTTC
cdr3_aa: CAWSGGVAGEGETQYF

v_call: TRBV12-3/TRBV12-4
d_call: -
j_call: TRBJ2-7
clone_size: -
cdr3_nt: TGTGCCAGCAGCCTGAGAGGGACCGACGAGCAGTACTTC
cdr3_aa: CASSLRGTDEQYF

v_call: TRBV30
d_call: TRBD1
j_call: TRBJ2-7
clone_size: -
cdr3_nt: TGTGCCTGGAGACGACAGGGGGCGGACGAGCAGTACTTC
cdr3_aa: CAWRRQGADEQYF

v_call: TRBV13
d_call: -
j_call: TRBJ2-6
clone_size: few
cdr3_nt: TGTGCCAGCAGCTGGGCCTTAGCGGCTGGGGCCAACGTCCTGACTTTC
cdr3_aa: CASSWALAAGANVLTF

v_call: TRBV5-5
d_call: -
j_call: TRBJ2-2
clone_size: -
cdr3_nt: TGTGCCAGCCGAGGGGGGGGCGCGACCGGGGAGCTGTTTTTT
cdr3_aa: CASRGGGATGELFF

v_call: TRBV12-3/TRBV12-4
d_call: TRBD2
j_call: TRBJ2-1
clone_size: few
cdr3_nt: TGTGCCAGCAGTTTAGTCTTAAGATTTGGGACTAGCGGAGCCAATTACAATGAGCAGTTCTTC
cdr3_aa: CASSLVLRFGTSGANYNEQFF

v_call: TRBV6-1
d_call: -
j_call: TRBJ2-3
clone_size: -
cdr3_nt: TGTGCCAGCTACTCCACGCCCAGGGATGGGGGGACAGATACGCAGTATTTT
cdr3_aa: CASYSTPRDGGTDTQYF

v_call: TRBV5-5
d_call: TRBD2
j_call: TRBJ2-7
clone_size: -
cdr3_nt: TGTGCCAGTAGTTCCGGGACTAGCGGGAGATACGAGCAGTACTTC
cdr3_aa: CASSSGTSGRYEQYF

v_call: TRBV19
d_call: TRBD1
j_call: TRBJ1-1
clone_size: -
cdr3_nt: TGTGCCAGTAGTATAGGGACAGGGGCGAACACTGAAGCTTTCTTT
cdr3_aa: CASSIGTGANTEAFF

v_call: TRBV19
d_call: -
j_call: TRBJ1-2
clone_size: -
cdr3_nt: TGTGCCAGTAGTCTCAGGGGCTACTATGGCTACACCTTC
cdr3_aa: CASSLRGYYGYTF

v_call: TRBV5-6
d_call: -
j_call: TRBJ2-1
clone_size: few
cdr3_nt: TGTGCCAGCAGCTTAGGATACGGGTATAATGAGCAGTTCTTC
cdr3_aa: CASSLGYGYNEQFF

v_call: TRBV6-5
d_call: TRBD1
j_call: TRBJ2-6
clone_size: few
cdr3_nt: TGTGCCAGCAGTGCCCGGGACAGGGTGGCCTCTGGGGCCAACGTCCTGACTTTC
cdr3_aa: CASSARDRVASGANVLTF

v_call: TRBV19
d_call: -
j_call: TRBJ2-1
clone_size: -
cdr3_nt: TGTGCCAGTAAACAGACGACGAGCTCCTACAATGAGCAGTTCTTC
cdr3_aa: CASKQTTSSYNEQFF

v_call: TRBV27
d_call: -
j_call: TRBJ2-5
clone_size: -
cdr3_nt: TGTGCCAGCAGTTTAGGAGAGGCGTACCAAGAGACCCAGTACTTC
cdr3_aa: CASSLGEAYQETQYF

v_call: TRBV6-5
d_call: -
j_call: TRBJ1-1
clone_size: -
cdr3_nt: TGTGCCAGCAGTTACCGGGGGGATGAAGCTTTCTTT
cdr3_aa: CASSYRGDEAFF

v_call: TRBV27
d_call: -
j_call: TRBJ2-3
clone_size: -
cdr3_nt: TGTGCCAGCGCGGACTTAATTAGCACAGATACGCAGTATTTT
cdr3_aa: CASADLISTDTQYF

v_call: TRBV19
d_call: -
j_call: TRBJ1-4
clone_size: -
cdr3_nt: TGTGCCAGTAGTATAAAGGGAGTTGCAACTAATGAAAAACTGTTTTTT
cdr3_aa: CASSIKGVATNEKLFF

v_call: TRBV29-1
d_call: -
j_call: TRBJ2-7
clone_size: -
cdr3_nt: TGCAGCGCCGGACCTGGCCCCCCCTACGAGCAGTACTTC
cdr3_aa: CSAGPGPPYEQYF

v_call: TRBV19
d_call: -
j_call: TRBJ2-2
clone_size: medium-sized
cdr3_nt: TGTGCCAGTAGAGACGGGGGGCGCGGGAACACCGGGGAGCTGTTTTTT
cdr3_aa: CASRDGGRGNTGELFF

v_call: TRBV19
d_call: -
j_call: TRBJ1-6
clone_size: few
cdr3_nt: TGTGCCAGTAGTATTGGCAGCTCCAATTCACCCCTCCACTTT
cdr3_aa: CASSIGSSNSPLHF